This TCR beta chain was retrieved from a study of cytomegalovirus exposure and HLA in healthy donors. Study in general: A subsequent analysis stated that the roughly 130 validation repertoires were run on the same platform as the roughly 670 first-cohort repertoires. Regarding the study as a whole: Investigators reported approximately 150 TCR beta chains as tied to cytomegalovirus. Most TCR sequences showed up rarely, but some public TCRs showed up in many donors.

This clone was seen only once. Its antigen remains unidentified. Assay: immunoSEQ multiplex PCR; the TCRdb copy retains only in-frame clones and omits some. This table has under 200,000 clones, roughly 89% appearing once. Germline values: CDR1 DFQATT, CDR2 SNEGSKA (reference sequence). With V trimmed by 4 bases and J by 11 bases, 5 bases remained unmatched. This CDR3 has 11 amino acids. The material sequenced was PBMCs. The clonotype comes from a young man in good health and CMV-seropositive. The chain employs TRBV20-1 and TRBJ1-1, with 9 bases aligning to TRBD1. The CDR3: CSAIQGTGAFF. The CDR3 DNA follows: TGCAGTGCTATCCAGGGGACAGGGGCTTTCTTT.